The rows below give T cell receptor beta chains drawn from one sample of a study of blood T cell repertoires in COVID-19. The assay was immunoSEQ multiplex PCR, and TCRdb's table has in-frame clones only and misses some. The sample holds fewer than 150,000 clones, 84% seen once. Sequencing input: peripheral blood. The receptors stem from a woman in her thirties who had recovered from COVID-19. Each CDR3 is given with its conserved first and last residue. D genes are given only for firm matches. Size is stated for part of the rows, as once, few or many counts, or as a class when the clone is expanded.

CDR3 protein: CASSLATSTEAFF
CDR3 DNA: TGCGCCAGCAGCTTGGCCACAAGCACTGAAGCTTTCTTT
CDR3 length: 13
J gene: TRBJ1-1
clone size: -
D gene: -
V gene: TRBV5-1

CDR3 protein: CASSLQGATYNEQFF
CDR3 DNA: TGTGCCAGCAGTCTTCAGGGGGCAACCTACAATGAGCAGTTCTTC
CDR3 length: 15
J gene: TRBJ2-1
clone size: -
D gene: TRBD1
V gene: TRBV27

CDR3 protein: CASSTPNGANYGYTF
CDR3 DNA: TGTGCCAGCTCAACCCCCAACGGAGCTAACTATGGCTACACCTTC
CDR3 length: 15
J gene: TRBJ1-2
clone size: -
D gene: -
V gene: TRBV18

CDR3 protein: CATSRGAGDPEAFF
CDR3 DNA: TGTGCCACCAGCAGAGGAGCGGGGGACCCTGAAGCTTTCTTT
CDR3 length: 14
J gene: TRBJ1-1
clone size: -
D gene: -
V gene: TRBV15

CDR3 protein: CAISESRSDSYEQYF
CDR3 DNA: TGTGCCATCAGTGAATCCCGATCGGACAGTTACGAGCAGTACTTC
CDR3 length: 15
J gene: TRBJ2-7
clone size: -
D gene: -
V gene: TRBV10-3

CDR3 protein: CASSLEVQANSYEQYF
CDR3 DNA: TGCGCCAGCAGCTTGGAAGTTCAGGCTAACTCCTACGAGCAGTACTTC
CDR3 length: 16
J gene: TRBJ2-7
clone size: -
D gene: -
V gene: TRBV5-1

CDR3 protein: CASSRGQATGGKETQYF
CDR3 DNA: TGTGCCAGCTCCCGAGGGCAGGCTACAGGGGGGAAGGAGACCCAGTACTTC
CDR3 length: 17
J gene: TRBJ2-5
clone size: -
D gene: TRBD1
V gene: TRBV18

CDR3 protein: CAWTGGDNEKLFF
CDR3 DNA: TGTGCCTGGACTGGGGGGGATAATGAAAAACTGTTTTTT
CDR3 length: 13
J gene: TRBJ1-4
clone size: -
D gene: -
V gene: TRBV30

CDR3 protein: CASSLVVGGLVRGNEQFF
CDR3 DNA: TGTGCCAGCAGCTTAGTAGTGGGGGGACTAGTAAGGGGCAATGAGCAGTTCTTC
CDR3 length: 18
J gene: TRBJ2-1
clone size: once
D gene: TRBD2
V gene: TRBV11-2

CDR3 protein: CASSFSGSLSGQYF
CDR3 DNA: TGTGCCAGCAGCTTTAGCGGGAGCCTTTCCGGGCAGTACTTC
CDR3 length: 14
J gene: TRBJ2-7
clone size: once
D gene: TRBD2
V gene: TRBV7-2

CDR3 protein: CASSLGQEGGYTF
CDR3 DNA: TGCGCCAGCAGCTTGGGGCAGGAGGGGGGCTACACCTTC
CDR3 length: 13
J gene: TRBJ1-2
clone size: -
D gene: -
V gene: TRBV5-1

CDR3 protein: CASRHSGSGDTGELFF
CDR3 DNA: TGTGCCAGCAGACATAGCGGGAGCGGTGACACCGGGGAGCTGTTTTTT
CDR3 length: 16
J gene: TRBJ2-2
clone size: -
D gene: TRBD2
V gene: TRBV27

CDR3 protein: CASSIPGLVGYEQYF
CDR3 DNA: TGTGCCAGCAGTATACCGGGACTAGTGGGCTACGAGCAGTACTTC
CDR3 length: 15
J gene: TRBJ2-7
clone size: -
D gene: TRBD2
V gene: TRBV6-6

CDR3 protein: CASSFLTSGSSYNEQFF
CDR3 DNA: TGTGCCAGCAGTTTTTTGACTAGCGGGAGCTCCTACAATGAGCAGTTCTTC
CDR3 length: 17
J gene: TRBJ2-1
clone size: -
D gene: TRBD2
V gene: TRBV28

CDR3 protein: CASMGLAATGELFF
CDR3 DNA: TGCGCCAGCATGGGACTAGCGGCCACCGGGGAGCTGTTTTTT
CDR3 length: 14
J gene: TRBJ2-2
clone size: -
D gene: TRBD2
V gene: TRBV5-1

CDR3 protein: CASSPRTSGEAGELFF
CDR3 DNA: TGCGCCAGCAGTCCGAGGACTTCCGGGGAGGCCGGGGAGCTGTTTTTT
CDR3 length: 16
J gene: TRBJ2-2
clone size: -
D gene: -
V gene: TRBV5-1

CDR3 protein: CASSIDRDRNNEQFF
CDR3 DNA: TGTGCCAGTAGTATAGACCGGGACAGAAATAATGAGCAGTTCTTC
CDR3 length: 15
J gene: TRBJ2-1
clone size: -
D gene: TRBD1
V gene: TRBV19

CDR3 protein: CAWSARQGASNEKLFF
CDR3 DNA: TGTGCCTGGAGTGCCCGCCAGGGGGCGTCTAATGAAAAACTGTTTTTT
CDR3 length: 16
J gene: TRBJ1-4
clone size: -
D gene: TRBD1
V gene: TRBV30

CDR3 protein: CASSLGTGNTEAFF
CDR3 DNA: TGTGCCAGCAGCTTGGGGACAGGGAACACTGAAGCTTTCTTT
CDR3 length: 14
J gene: TRBJ1-1
clone size: -
D gene: TRBD1
V gene: TRBV5-6

CDR3 protein: CASSQGGQSTDTQYF
CDR3 DNA: TGTGCCAGCAGCCAGGGGGGACAAAGCACAGATACGCAGTATTTT
CDR3 length: 15
J gene: TRBJ2-3
clone size: -
D gene: -
V gene: TRBV7-3

CDR3 protein: CASSLARLAGGGEQYF
CDR3 DNA: TGTGCCAGCAGCTTGGCTAGACTAGCGGGAGGAGGCGAGCAGTACTTC
CDR3 length: 16
J gene: TRBJ2-7
clone size: -
D gene: TRBD2
V gene: TRBV5-8

CDR3 protein: CASTINRGAHEQFF
CDR3 DNA: TGTGCCAGCACAATCAACAGGGGGGCCCATGAGCAGTTCTTC
CDR3 length: 14
J gene: TRBJ2-1
clone size: many
D gene: TRBD1
V gene: TRBV6-5

CDR3 protein: CASSSAEGAVSYEQYF
CDR3 DNA: TGTGCCAGCAGCTCGGCGGAGGGAGCGGTTTCCTACGAGCAGTACTTC
CDR3 length: 16
J gene: TRBJ2-7
clone size: -
D gene: -
V gene: TRBV5-6

CDR3 protein: CASSLGGGRAGDTQYF
CDR3 DNA: TGTGCCAGCAGCTTAGGAGGCGGGAGGGCCGGAGATACGCAGTATTTT
CDR3 length: 16
J gene: TRBJ2-3
clone size: -
D gene: TRBD2
V gene: TRBV11-3

CDR3 protein: CASSQDRPGLPYEQYF
CDR3 DNA: TGCGCCAGCAGCCAAGATCGTCCGGGGTTACCCTACGAGCAGTACTTC
CDR3 length: 16
J gene: TRBJ2-7
clone size: -
D gene: -
V gene: TRBV4-1